The 26 T cell receptor beta chains below come from one sample, sequenced in a study of blood T cells in healthy people across ages. It was with a sample-barcoded 5' primer and a J-beta primer mix that a second PCR of about 7 to 12 cycles was run. Each CDR3 protein gets one entry after TCRdb re-called the 5' RACE reads with MiXCR. The repertoire holds around 1,700,000 distinct CDR3 sequences, 28% seen once, with roughly 8% in the top ten. Sequencing used blood. The receptor set was obtained from a woman aged 30 to 39 in good health.

The genes are TRBV7-9 and TRBJ1-2, with D hard to call. Germline-derived CDR1 and CDR2 are SEHNR and FQNEAQ (reference sequence). This CDR3 comprises 12 residues. Trimming took off 5 bases at V and 9 bases at J, with 13 bases between the two ends. The CDR3, as DNA: TGTGCCAGCAGCAACGACCGAATGCGCTACACCTTC. Amino acid sequence: CASSNDRMRYTF.

CDR3 coding DNA: TGTGCCAGCACCAGGGTAGAGTACAATGAGCAGTTCTTC. This sequence encodes CASTRVEYNEQFF. The rearrangement joins TRBV6-6 to TRBJ2-1, with D possibly being TRBD1 (5 bases). From germline, CDR1 is MNHNY and CDR2 SVGAGI (reference sequence). The germline V and J ends were trimmed by 7 bases and 4 bases, with 11 bases remaining between them. This CDR3 region has 13 residues.

This clonotype has only a few counts. The V and J genes are TRBV12-3 or TRBV12-4 and TRBJ2-3; 9 positions agree with TRBD2. This CDR3 has 14 residues. V gave up 6 bases and J gave up 3 bases; unmatched junction bases: 4. This CDR3 is CASRAGGRTDTQYF. The CDR3 DNA reads TGTGCCAGCAGGGCGGGGGGGCGAACAGATACGCAGTATTTT.

The J gene is TRBJ1-1, the V gene TRBV28; no clear D. Germline values: CDR1 MDHEN, CDR2 SYDVKM. CDR3 size: 15 residues. V was pared by 2 bases and J by 4 bases, with 14 bases between. The DNA of the CDR3 is TGTGCCAGCAGTTTAAAGATTAGACAAAGCACTGAAGCTTTCTTT. Translating gives CASSLKIRQSTEAFF.

In regard to this clonotype: A single base separates this from a much larger clone, so it may be a read error. V gene TRBV29-1 combines with J gene TRBJ2-1; possibly TRBD1 for D (6 bases). This CDR3 is 13 amino acids long. Germline-derived CDR1 and CDR2 are SQVTM and ANQGSEA. Here the CDR3 reads CNIRTAVYNEQFF. The CDR3 bases are TGCAACATTCGGACAGCGGTGTACAATGAGCAGTTCTTC.

Many counts were recorded for this clonotype. The chain uses TRBV6-5 and TRBJ2-6, with a tentative D call TRBD2 (6 bases). This CDR3 has 17 residues. The germline V and J ends were trimmed by 4 bases and 1 base, with 14 bases remaining between them. Per germline, CDR1 MNHEY and CDR2 SVGAGI. The CDR3 reads CASSFRDGSSGANVLTF. The CDR3 DNA is TGTGCCAGCAGTTTCCGGGACGGGAGTTCTGGGGCCAACGTCCTGACTTTC.

The chain combines TRBV7-9 with TRBJ1-1, with D maybe TRBD1 (6 bases). CDR1 is SEHNR, CDR2 FQNEAQ, per germline (reference sequence). The CDR3 is made up of 12 amino acids. The V gene lost 11 bases and the J gene lost 4 bases, with 14 bases spanning the gap. CDR3 residues: CASGEGGTEAFF. The CDR3 DNA sequence: TGTGCCTCAGGGGAGGGTGGCACTGAAGCTTTCTTT.

A word on this clonotype: At one of its ends the junction is not consistent with the germline gene, which may arise from a read error. The gene calls are TRBV4-1 and TRBJ2-7, with 9 bases identical to TRBD1. Per germline, CDR1 MGHRA and CDR2 YSYEKL. The CDR3 length is 14 residues. CDR3 nucleotide sequence: TGCGCCGGCAGCACCGGGACAGGGACCTACGAGCAGTACTTC. Translation: CAGSTGTGTYEQYF.

This clonotype has a handful of counts. The germline gene is not matched at one end of the junction; a read error may be the cause. This chain links TRBV6-1 with TRBJ1-2; no firm D call. The CDR3 consists of 11 residues. Germline CDR1 reads MNHNS; CDR2 reads SASEGT. The CDR3 sequence: CACSNSNGYTF. The CDR3 DNA reads TGTGCCTGCAGCAACTCGAATGGCTACACCTTC.

This clonotype was counted ten times or more. The chain links TRBV29-1 to TRBJ2-7; D tentatively fits TRBD1 or TRBD2 (5 bases each). Germline V CDR1 and CDR2: SQVTM, ANQGSEA. Trimming took 4 bases from V and 2 from J, leaving 9 bases between them. The CDR3 extends over 12 amino acids. CDR3 coding DNA: TGCAGCGTTGTCACGGGGCCCTACGAGCAGTACTTC. This encodes CSVVTGPYEQYF.

Turning to this clonotype: A clone one base away is much larger, so this may be a read error. The rearrangement joins TRBV20-1 to TRBJ2-7, with D perhaps TRBD1 or TRBD2 (9 bases each). This CDR3 spans 14 amino acids. Germline CDR1 reads DFQATT; CDR2 reads SNEGSKA (reference sequence). Trimming removed 4 bases from V and 9 bases from J, with 22 bases in between. Written as DNA, the CDR3 is TGCAGTGCTATTAGGCGGGAGGGACAGGGCGTGCAGTACTTC. As protein: CSAIRREGQGVQYF.

The sample holds many counts of this clonotype. The J gene is TRBJ1-2, the V gene TRBV2; TRBD1 matches 7 bases. Germline CDR1 SNHLY, CDR2 FYNNEI. This CDR3 spans 14 amino acids. J was trimmed by 3 bases and V by 8 bases; bases with no gene match: 9. The CDR3: CASSGQGDDYGYTF. For the CDR3, the DNA is TGTGCCAGCTCGGGGCAGGGGGACGACTATGGCTACACCTTC.

This clonotype occurred a few times. The gene calls are TRBV11-2 and TRBJ2-7; no definite D call. The germline gives CDR1 SGHAT, CDR2 FQNNGV. The V end lost 3 bases, the J end lost 5 bases, and 17 bases lay between the germline ends. CDR3 length: 15 amino acids. Here the CDR3 DNA reads TGTGCCAGCAGCTTTCTTTCGACCTACGACCACGAGCAGTACTTC. Residues: CASSFLSTYDHEQYF.

This clonotype showed up just a few times. The V and J genes are TRBV13 and TRBJ2-4; 7 positions agree with TRBD1. CDR1 and CDR2 (germline): PRHDT, FYEKMQ (reference sequence). The CDR3 is made up of 12 amino acids. Trimming cost V 0 bases and J 15 bases; bases outside gene matches: 5. CDR3 nucleotides: TGTGCCAGCAGCTTAGGCGACAGGGCTACGTACTTC. Translated, it gives CASSLGDRATYF.

Ten or more counts support this clonotype. The J gene is TRBJ1-1, the V gene TRBV11-2; D gene uncertain. CDR3 length: 14 amino acids. The V end was cut by 2 bases, the J end by 2 bases, with 9 bases between. Germline V gives CDR1 SGHAT, CDR2 FQNNGV. The CDR3: CASSLIPGNTEAFF. DNA for the CDR3: TGTGCCAGCAGCTTAATCCCGGGCAACACTGAAGCTTTCTTT. The variable domain in full, with the rest retrieved from reference TRBV11-2 and TRBJ1-1, is EAGVAQSPRYKIIEKRQSVAFWCNPISGHATLYWYQQILGQGPKLLIQFQNNGVVDDSQLPKDRFSAERLKGVDSTLKIQPAKLEDSAVYLCASSLIPGNTEAFFGQGTRLTVV.

This clonotype was seen many times. V and J are TRBV29-1 and TRBJ2-7, with D uncertain. CDR3 length: 14 residues. V was shortened by 2 bases and J by 3 bases, with 14 bases between the two germline ends. CDR1 is SQVTM, CDR2 ANQGSEA, per germline. In nucleotides, the CDR3 is TGCAGCGTTGAACCCGACTCGGGCGGCTACGAGCAGTACTTC. It is translated as CSVEPDSGGYEQYF.

The chain employs TRBV7-2 and TRBJ2-1, with 14 nucleotides matching TRBD2. CDR3 size: 17 residues. V dropped 4 bases and J dropped 7; count of bases not matched to a gene: 9. Per germline, CDR1 SGHTA and CDR2 FQGNSA. The CDR3 reads CASSSWGLAGAGNEQFF. The DNA for the CDR3 is TGTGCCAGCAGCTCCTGGGGACTAGCGGGAGCTGGGAATGAGCAGTTCTTC.

This clonotype was seen many times. This chain joins TRBV20-1 and TRBJ2-1; 10 nucleotides align to TRBD2. Germline trimming cut 7 bases from V and 8 bases from J; bases unmatched to any gene: 8. Germline CDR1 and CDR2: DFQATT and SNEGSKA (reference sequence). There are 13 residues in the CDR3. DNA for the CDR3: TGCAGTGGTGCTAGCGGGAGCATCTATGAGCAGTTCTTC. Its translation: CSGASGSIYEQFF.

J is TRBJ2-7 and V is TRBV4-1; the D is unclear. Matching the DNA end better, TRBJ2-5 makes the J call doubtful. The germline gives CDR1 MGHRA, CDR2 YSYEKL. The CDR3 spans 15 residues. The CDR3 DNA reads as TGCGCCAGCAGCCAAGATGGAAATTGGCGGGAGACCCAGTACTTC. Protein product: CASSQDGNWRETQYF.

The sample holds a few counts of this clonotype. One junction end does not reproduce the germline sequence, and a read error may be involved. The chain combines TRBV6-5 with TRBJ1-1; 7 positions match TRBD1. The CDR3 length is 15 residues. The germline gives CDR1 MNHEY, CDR2 SVGAGI. In DNA, the CDR3 is TGTGCCAGCAGTTTATACAGGGGATTGAGCACTGAGGCTTTCTTT. This sequence encodes CASSLYRGLSTEAFF.

This clonotype has only a few counts. The chain couples TRBV7-9 to TRBJ1-1; no clear D. The germline V and J ends were trimmed by 5 bases and 11 bases, with 18 bases remaining between them. Germline V gene sequence: CDR1 SEHNR, CDR2 FQNEAQ (reference sequence). This CDR3 has 13 residues. In DNA form, the CDR3 reads TGTGCCAGCAGCCTAGACCCCTCTGATTCCGCTTTCTTT. Translated: CASSLDPSDSAFF. Full variable domain (remainder filled in from reference TRBV7-9 and TRBJ1-1): DTGVSQNPRHKITKRGQNVTFRCDPISEHNRLYWYRQTLGQGPEFLTYFQNEAQLEKSRLLSDRFSAERPKGSFSTLEIQRTEQGDSAMYLCASSLDPSDSAFFGQGTRLTVV.

Regarding this clonotype: At one of its ends the junction is not consistent with the germline gene, which may arise from a read error. V gene TRBV11-1 combines with J gene TRBJ2-1; a possible D gene is TRBD2 (5 bases). The CDR3 consists of 15 residues. The germline CDR1 and CDR2 sequences are SGHAT and FQDESV (reference sequence). The CDR3 coding sequence is TGTGTCAGCAGCTTGACTGGGAGCTCCTACAATGAGCAGTTCTTC. Amino acid sequence: CVSSLTGSSYNEQFF.

This clonotype was recorded once. CDR3 bases: TGCAGCGTTGAAGACCGCGGGGATGGCTACACCTTC. It codes for CSVEDRGDGYTF. The chain uses TRBV29-1 and TRBJ1-2; unclear D gene. CDR3 length: 12 amino acids. In germline, CDR1 is SQVTM, CDR2 ANQGSEA. Between the trimmed V and J ends, which lost 0 bases and 6 bases, there was a span of 8 bases.

The V and J genes are TRBV3-1 and TRBJ2-1; TRBD2 matches 13 bases. The germline V gene encodes CDR1 LGHDT and CDR2 YNNKEL (reference sequence). This CDR3 is built from 19 residues. Losses at the gene ends were 1 base for V and 0 bases for J; bases not matched to a gene: 6. The CDR3 loop reads CASSQAGLAGESSYNEQFF. CDR3 in DNA: TGTGCCAGCAGCCAAGCTGGACTAGCGGGGGAAAGCTCCTACAATGAGCAGTTCTTC.

The chain uses TRBV6-1 and TRBJ2-5, with a weak D call TRBD2 (6 bases). Trimming pared 4 bases from V and 4 bases from J, leaving 16 bases between. In germline, CDR1 is MNHNS, CDR2 SASEGT. The CDR3 covers 15 residues. The CDR3 nucleotides are TGTGCCAGCAGTGCTTCGCATGTGGGAGGAGAGACCCAGTACTTC. This codes for CASSASHVGGETQYF.

This chain uses TRBV29-1 with TRBJ2-7; 11 nucleotides line up with TRBD2. There are 14 residues in the CDR3. The V gene end was trimmed by 6 bases and the J gene end by 3 bases; junction bases not matched to a gene: 7. CDR1 is SQVTM, CDR2 ANQGSEA, per germline. The CDR3 reads CSVTTSGTNYEQYF. The CDR3 DNA follows: TGCAGCGTCACGACTAGCGGGACGAACTACGAGCAGTACTTC.